The T cell receptor (beta chain) under discussion was sequenced for a study of cytomegalovirus exposure and HLA in healthy donors. A remark on this clone: Its antigen is still unknown. At one boundary the junction diverges from the germline segment, which might be a read error.

Germline V gives CDR1 LGHNA, CDR2 YNFKEQ. This CDR3 spans 15 amino acids. Study results and limitations: The TCR clusters that emerged in the first cohort tended, a later analysis found, to co-occur in the approximately 110 validation repertoires. CMV antigen specificity was confirmed in vitro for a few CMV-associated chains. With high specificity and sensitivity, the classifier reportedly diagnosed cytomegalovirus status. The study recorded 150 to 200 TCR beta chains that were cytomegalovirus-associated.

Profiled with immunoSEQ multiplex PCR; TCRdb holds only in-frame clones, not every one. The data show 65,000 to 90,000 clones, with roughly 90% seen just once and about 4.1% held by the top ten. This sequence was found in a woman between 18 and 30 years old in good health and CMV-seropositive. The specimen was PBMCs. V is TRBV4-2 and J is TRBJ2-7; D remains unclear. The CDR3 sequence: CASGQLADSAHEQYF. Written as DNA, the CDR3 is TGTGCCAGCGGCCAACTCGCTGACTCTGCCCACGAGCAGTACTTC.